These T cell receptor beta chains were read from a single sample in a study of cytomegalovirus exposure and HLA in healthy donors. Generated by immunoSEQ multiplex PCR, the TCRdb table keeps only in-frame clones and is missing some. The data show around 75,000 clones, with about 80% seen just once and more than 2.5% held by the top ten. Sequencing was performed on PBMCs. Receptor source: a man younger than 35 in good health and CMV-seronegative. Both conserved end residues are part of each CDR3. A D gene is named only where the DNA matches it firmly. Some rows mark clone size as missing; the rest say once, few, many or name a class of expanded clone.

j_call | d_call | clone_size | v_call | cdr3_nt | cdr3_aa
TRBJ1-5 | - | - | TRBV4-3 | TGCGCCAGCAGCCACACTATGGGTAATCAGCCCCAGCATTTT | CASSHTMGNQPQHF
TRBJ2-5 | - | - | TRBV5-1 | TGCGCCAGCAGCTTCCCGGGGGTACAAGAGACCCAGTACTTC | CASSFPGVQETQYF
TRBJ1-2 | - | - | TRBV6-6 | TGTGCCAGCAGTTACGAAGGTGGAGGGTGGGGTGGCTACACCTTC | CASSYEGGGWGGYTF
TRBJ2-7 | TRBD2 | - | TRBV7-2 | TGTGCCAGCAGCTCCGGACTAGCCTTTACCGGCTACGAGCAGTACTTC | CASSSGLAFTGYEQYF
TRBJ1-2 | - | - | TRBV5-6 | TGTGCCAGCAGCTTCTCAGGGTCGGGCTATGGCTACACCTTC | CASSFSGSGYGYTF
TRBJ2-3 | - | - | TRBV6-5 | TGTGCCAGCAGTCTAGGCAGAACTAGCACAGATACGCAGTATTTT | CASSLGRTSTDTQYF
TRBJ2-2 | - | - | TRBV7-9 | TGTGCCAGCAGCTTGGACGGAGGGGGGGCGTTGATGGACACCGGGGAGCTGTTTTTT | CASSLDGGGALMDTGELFF
TRBJ2-7 | TRBD2 | few | TRBV28 | TGTGCCAGCAGTTTGGGCGGGAAGGTAGCGGGGGTGGCGATGGGCTACGAGCAGTACTTC | CASSLGGKVAGVAMGYEQYF
TRBJ2-3 | TRBD2 | - | TRBV4-3 | TGCGCCAGCAGCCAGGCGGGGGTGCGAACAGATACGCAGTATTTT | CASSQAGVRTDTQYF
TRBJ1-2 | - | - | TRBV18 | TGTGCCAGCTCACCACCGAGGGCAGGAGAATATGGCTACACCTTC | CASSPPRAGEYGYTF
TRBJ1-1 | - | once | TRBV5-1 | TGCGCCAGCAGCTTGTTAGCGGGGGCAATGAACACTGAAGCTTTCTTT | CASSLLAGAMNTEAFF
TRBJ1-2 | - | - | TRBV2 | TGTGCCAGCAGTGGAGAAATACAGGTTAACTATGGCTACACCTTC | CASSGEIQVNYGYTF
TRBJ1-5 | - | - | TRBV5-6 | TGTGCCAGCAGCCCCTTTGGGGGGAGAGGCAATCAGCCCCAGCATTTT | CASSPFGGRGNQPQHF
TRBJ1-2 | - | - | TRBV15 | TGTGCCACCAGCAGAGACCCTGGGGCCTCCTATGGCTACACCTTC | CATSRDPGASYGYTF
TRBJ1-5 | TRBD1 | once | TRBV6-1 | TGTGCCAGCAGTGCCGGGACAGGGGGCAATCAGCCCCAGCATTTT | CASSAGTGGNQPQHF
TRBJ2-2 | TRBD2 | once | TRBV7-2 | TGTGCCAGCAGCCCCCAAAATCTAGCGGGGGGAAACACCGGGGAGCTGTTTTTT | CASSPQNLAGGNTGELFF
TRBJ1-2 | TRBD1 | few | TRBV9 | TGTGCCAGCAGCGTAACAGCAACAGGGGCTTATGGCTACACCTTC | CASSVTATGAYGYTF
TRBJ2-7 | TRBD2 | - | TRBV7-2 | TGTGCCAGCAGCCCTAGTAGCGGGGGCGGGTACGAGCAGTACTTC | CASSPSSGGGYEQYF
TRBJ1-1 | - | - | TRBV5-4 | TGTGCCAGCAGGGGGTGGGGGGGGAACACTGAAGCTTTCTTT | CASRGWGGNTEAFF
TRBJ2-7 | TRBD1 | - | TRBV5-1 | TGCGCCAGCAGCTTGGCCTGGGGACAGCAAGAGCAGTACTTC | CASSLAWGQQEQYF
TRBJ2-2 | - | - | TRBV7-9 | TGTGCCAGCAGCAGGGGGAATCCCGGGGAGCTGTTTTTT | CASSRGNPGELFF
TRBJ2-7 | TRBD1 | - | TRBV30 | TGTGCCTGGAGTACCCGACAGGGGGTGTACGAGCAGTACTTC | CAWSTRQGVYEQYF
TRBJ1-1 | TRBD1 | - | TRBV9 | TGTGCCAGCAGCCCTCGGGACAGCTACACTGAAGCTTTCTTT | CASSPRDSYTEAFF
TRBJ1-4 | - | - | TRBV19 | TGTGCCAGTAGTATTGGATCTGGGACAATAAATGAAAAACTGTTTTTT | CASSIGSGTINEKLFF
TRBJ2-3 | - | once | TRBV7-2 | TGTGCCAGCAGCTTAGATACCGGGACAGATACGCAGTATTTT | CASSLDTGTDTQYF
TRBJ1-4 | TRBD1 | - | TRBV7-9 | TGTGCCAGCAGCTTACCGACAGGGATGGATGAAAAACTGTTTTTT | CASSLPTGMDEKLFF
TRBJ1-6 | - | - | TRBV5-4 | TGTGCCAGCAGCCTGGACAGTAATTCACCCCTCCACTTT | CASSLDSNSPLHF
TRBJ2-1 | - | - | TRBV6-1 | TGTGCCAGCACCGCTCGGGGGAGCTCCTACAATGAGCAGTTCTTC | CASTARGSSYNEQFF
TRBJ1-6 | - | - | TRBV19 | TGTGCCAGTAGTATAGTCCTCAGCTCCTATAATTCACCCCTCCACTTT | CASSIVLSSYNSPLHF
TRBJ2-5 | - | few | TRBV30 | TGTGCCTGGAGTGAACTGAAAGGGGCGGGGGAGACCCAGTACTTC | CAWSELKGAGETQYF
TRBJ2-5 | TRBD2 | - | TRBV27 | TGTGCCAGCATGGGAGGGGCCGAGACCCAGTACTTC | CASMGGAETQYF
TRBJ2-3 | - | - | TRBV6-1 | TGTGCCAGCAGTCCCCGGAGGACAGGCACAGATACGCAGTATTTT | CASSPRRTGTDTQYF
TRBJ2-5 | TRBD1 | - | TRBV5-1 | TGCGCCAGCAGCTTGGTTTTTGGGACAGGGAGAGAGACCCAGTACTTC | CASSLVFGTGRETQYF
TRBJ1-2 | - | - | TRBV27 | TGTGCCAGCAGCTTCGACAGGATGGGCTATGGCTACACCTTC | CASSFDRMGYGYTF
TRBJ2-3 | TRBD2 | - | TRBV6-1 | TGTGCCAGCAGGCGCGGGGGGCGGGCAGATACGCAGTATTTT | CASRRGGRADTQYF
TRBJ2-1 | - | - | TRBV9 | TGTGCCAGCGGCAGGGACAATGAGCAGTTCTTC | CASGRDNEQFF
TRBJ2-3 | - | - | TRBV5-1 | TGCGCCAGCAGCTTGGAGGGGGTGGGAGATACGCAGTATTTT | CASSLEGVGDTQYF
TRBJ2-1 | TRBD2 | - | TRBV6-1 | TGTGCCAGTGTGACTAGCGGGGGGTTTTTTGGGCAGTTCTTC | CASVTSGGFFGQFF
TRBJ2-2 | - | - | TRBV7-9 | TGTGCCAGCAGCTCCCTTTACAGGGTTGGCACCGGGGAGCTGTTTTTT | CASSSLYRVGTGELFF
TRBJ2-7 | TRBD1 | - | TRBV15 | TGTGCCACCAGCCGGAGGGAGCAGGGGGCATACGAGCAGTACTTC | CATSRREQGAYEQYF